This TCR beta chain was recorded in a study of identifying expanded T cells in peripheral blood (dated by TCRdb to the late 2010s). A note on the overall study: Technical replicates were generated by sequencing separate aliquots of the same genomic DNA pool, and four replicates were compared pairwise. What the authors observed across the whole study: The authors expected that over much longer intervals, such as months to years, biological variance in healthy repertoires might increase even further. The binomial model flagged around 1.2 differentially abundant clones between technical replicates but 15 to 17 over roughly two weeks and 19 to 20 over about four weeks. Across all healthy donors, variance in clone template counts between roughly two-week samples was found to increase significantly with total template count. The beta-binomial model significantly reduced the number of clones called differentially abundant and the false-positive rate across all healthy-donor time intervals.

A note on this clone: No cognate antigen has been identified for it. Base qualities are not at hand, and no much larger clone is one base apart.

During the collection period, no infections or other immune events were recorded for the healthy donors. To calibrate time-dependent variance in a beta-binomial model of T-cell clone differential abundance, blood repertoires from healthy donors were used as a training cohort. There were 10 healthy donors in the training cohort, of whom 3 were female and 7 were male. Donor ages ranged from about 29 to 65 years, with an average of roughly 46 years. Whole blood from each healthy donor was obtained from a commercial supplier and was collected at three time points approximately 13 days apart. For immunosequencing, genomic DNA was extracted from unsorted whole blood. The immunoSEQ Assay, which uses bias-controlled multiplex PCR amplification of genomic DNA, was used to profile TCRbeta CDR3 regions. For the original study's pipeline: The absolute abundance of each unique TCRbeta CDR3 region was quantified after sequences were collapsed and filtered. Differential abundance was tested with a binomial (Fisher-equivalent) model and with a beta-binomial model adding time-dependent variance fitted from healthy donors. Any clone with fewer than 5 combined templates was excluded, and a clone was called differentially abundant if its Benjamini-Hochberg FDR was below 0.01. Beta-binomial variance was modeled as a function of total template count across the two samples using the form v = (b*log(k)+a)^2. TCRdb retrieved this table from immuneACCESS and kept in-frame rearrangements only. Not all clones are present; in checked studies, unresolved V genes account for under half, and no reason is known for the remainder. Clonal size and the V and J genes are those of that table, whereas D and trimming came from the DNA. The sample table shows about 94,000 clones, and approximately 85% are seen once. Around 6% of the sample rests with the top ten.

V and J are trimmed by 5 bases and 0 bases, and the gene matches miss 10 bases of the junction. CDR1 and CDR2, per the germline V gene, are SNHLY and FYNNEI. From the cysteine through the phenylalanine, the CDR3 covers 18 amino acids. Only the CDR3 part of the read is kept: 54 bases, read in frame from the first base. The sample comprised blood. The rearranged chain carries TRBV2 and TRBJ2-5; a stretch of 12 junction bases matches TRBD2. The clonotype was recovered from a person between 18 and 69 years old in good health. The sequence in DNA is TGTGCCAGCAGTTCCAGTACTAGCGGGGGGACGTACCAAGAGACCCAGTACTTC. Translated, this is CASSSSTSGGTYQETQYF.